This TCR beta chain derives from a study of cytomegalovirus exposure and HLA in healthy donors. Study-level results: Later on, an analysis found that several of the most significant clusters appeared to be linked to common viral pathogens, which included parvovirus B19. Associated with cytomegalovirus, according to the listing, were approximately 160 TCR beta chains. CMV serostatus stood as the only immune exposure information on hand.

Germline CDR1 reads DFQATT; CDR2 reads SNEGSKA (reference sequence). CDR3 size: 11 residues. As for this clone: Its antigen remains unidentified.

PCR amplification relied on 60 Vbeta primers (plus 13 Jbeta primers). Profiled with immunoSEQ multiplex PCR; TCRdb holds only in-frame clones, not every one. The sample lists some 180,000 clones, over 65% occurring once. This chain uses TRBV20-1 with TRBJ2-5; D gene unclear. The J call may be wrong; the DNA end is better matched by TRBJ2-7. This receptor was obtained from a woman in her thirties in good health and CMV-seronegative. The specimen was PBMCs. The CDR3 loop reads CSAGSYYEQYF. CDR3 DNA sequence: TGCAGTGCCGGATCCTACTACGAGCAGTACTTC.